The 24 T cell receptor beta chains below come from one sample, sequenced in a study of low-dose radiotherapy and immunotherapy resistance in tumors. With TRAV- and TRBV-specific primers, first-strand cDNA was made, covering the alpha and beta chains. TCRs were amplified for about 18 PCR cycles with a constant-region primer and V-primer adapter. TCRdb re-analysed the reads in MiXCR, keeping a single row per CDR3 protein. The sample lists tens of thousands of distinct CDR3 sequences, under 9.5% occurring once. The sample's time point: before trial treatment. Here the sequenced sample was PBMCs, taken before treatment. These receptors all come from a male donor with prostate cancer.

This clonotype was seen many times. The chain is built from TRBV27 and TRBJ2-5; 11 bases agree with TRBD1. Per the germline V gene, CDR1 is MNHEY and CDR2 is SMNVEV (reference sequence). With V trimmed by 5 bases and J by 5 bases, 7 bases remained unmatched. This CDR3 region has 15 residues. In DNA, the CDR3 is TGTGCCAGCAGTCCATGGACAGGGGGCCTGGAGACCCAGTACTTC. As protein: CASSPWTGGLETQYF.

This clonotype came up many times. For the CDR3, the DNA is TGTGCCAGCAGCTTAGCTCTCCTAAGCGGCGAGCAGTACTTC. Translation gives CASSLALLSGEQYF. The J gene is TRBJ2-7, the V gene TRBV11-2; D possibly corresponds to TRBD2 (5 bases). V lost 1 base, J lost 6 bases, and 13 bases lay in between. CDR1 is SGHAT, CDR2 FQNNGV, per germline. The CDR3 is 14 residues long. Full variable domain (outside the CDR3, taken from reference TRBV11-2 and TRBJ2-7): EAGVAQSPRYKIIEKRQSVAFWCNPISGHATLYWYQQILGQGPKLLIQFQNNGVVDDSQLPKDRFSAERLKGVDSTLKIQPAKLEDSAVYLCASSLALLSGEQYFGPGTRLTVT.

The chain uses TRBV6-2 or TRBV6-3 and TRBJ2-7; D call uncertain. The CDR3 extends over 10 amino acids. Trimming cost V 11 bases and J 4 bases, with 9 bases left between them. Germline V gives CDR1 MNHEY, CDR2 SVGEGT. The DNA of the CDR3 is TGTGCCTTAGGTCGTTACGAGCAGTACTTC. Its translation is CALGRYEQYF.

This clonotype was observed many times. The chain joins TRBV12-3 or TRBV12-4 to TRBJ2-5; maybe TRBD2 (5 bases). CDR3 size: 12 residues. V was shortened by 4 bases and J by 3 bases, with 6 bases between the two germline ends. CDR3 sequence (DNA): TGTGCCAGCAGTTCGACTAAAGAGACCCAGTACTTC. The encoded protein is CASSSTKETQYF.

Concerning this clonotype itself: Given a much more abundant clone one base away, this may be a read error. The chain combines TRBV10-3 with TRBJ2-2; 8 bases match TRBD2. This CDR3 has 16 amino acids. Germline loops: CDR1 ENHRY, CDR2 SYGVKD. V gave up 5 bases and J gave up 3 bases; unmatched junction bases: 8. In nucleotides, the CDR3 is TGTGCCATCAGTTACTCGGGGGGGCTAGACACCGGGGAGCTGTTTTTT. It translates to CAISYSGGLDTGELFF.

This clonotype showed up many times. The CDR3 region is CASSEPPGGVLDEQFF. The CDR3 nucleotides are TGTGCCAGCAGTGAGCCCCCAGGGGGCGTCTTGGATGAGCAGTTCTTC. The chain links TRBV9 to TRBJ2-1; 8 nucleotides match TRBD1. CDR3 size: 16 residues. CDR1 is SGDLS and CDR2 is YYNGEE in the germline V gene. V was clipped by 5 bases and J by 8 bases; unmatched bases: 15.

This clonotype has a count of ten or more. The J gene is TRBJ2-1, the V gene TRBV4-3; 10 bases are shared with TRBD2. Germline CDR1 and CDR2: LGHNA and YSLEER. This CDR3 spans 17 amino acids. J lost 7 bases, V lost 1 base, and 10 bases had no gene match. The CDR3 coding sequence is TGCGCCAGCAGCCAAGGTCGAACTAGCGGGACAAGGAATGAGCAGTTCTTC. Translated: CASSQGRTSGTRNEQFF.

The sample holds many counts of this clonotype. The V call is TRBV4-1, the J call TRBJ1-1; weak D call: TRBD1 (5 bases). The CDR3 totals 15 residues. V was clipped by 0 bases and J by 1 base, with 9 bases between them. CDR1 is MGHRA and CDR2 is YSYEKL in the germline V gene. In nucleotides, the CDR3 is TGCGCCAGCAGCCAAGATGACAGACGGAACACTGAAGCTTTCTTT. Translating gives CASSQDDRRNTEAFF.

At least ten counts were recorded for this clonotype. The chain couples TRBV6-5 to TRBJ2-1; D is unresolved. Trimming removed 0 bases from V and 8 bases from J, with 2 bases in between. Germline assignment: CDR1 MNHEY and CDR2 SVGAGI. This CDR3 comprises 11 residues. CDR3 sequence (DNA): TGTGCCAGCAGTTACTCCCATGAGCAGTTCTTC. Translating it yields CASSYSHEQFF.

V is TRBV5-1 and J is TRBJ2-2; unclear D gene. Trimming shortened V by 6 bases and J by 5 bases, and 17 bases separated the two germline ends. Germline values: CDR1 SGHRS, CDR2 YFSETQ. The CDR3 contains 15 residues. Here the CDR3 reads CASNNGRSSTGELFF. Written as DNA, the CDR3 is TGCGCCAGCAATAACGGCAGATCTTCAACCGGGGAGCTGTTTTTT.

This clonotype was seen repeatedly, ten times or more. This chain connects TRBV19 to TRBJ1-5; 11 bases map to TRBD1. Losses at the gene ends were 3 bases for V and 6 bases for J; bases not matched to a gene: 7. Germline values: CDR1 LNHDA, CDR2 SQIVND (reference sequence). This CDR3 comprises 16 residues. This CDR3 is CASSMGGQGATQPQHF. The CDR3 DNA reads as TGTGCCAGTAGTATGGGCGGACAGGGGGCAACTCAGCCCCAGCATTTT.

This clonotype was found many times. V is TRBV12-5 and J is TRBJ2-3, with TRBD2 identical over 8 bases. CDR3 size: 16 residues. The V and J ends lost 5 bases and 2 bases, in that order; junction bases with no gene match: 9. Germline V gives CDR1 LGHNT, CDR2 FRNRAP. As DNA, the CDR3 is TGTGCTAGTGGTCCTGATCAACTAGCGGCCACAGATACGCAGTATTTT. Protein: CASGPDQLAATDTQYF.

In this sample, this clonotype turned up many times. J is TRBJ2-7 and V is TRBV7-2; tentatively, D is TRBD1 (5 bases). V lost 1 base and J lost 7, with 14 bases in between. Germline V gene sequence: CDR1 SGHTA, CDR2 FQGNSA. The CDR3 sequence is 14 residues long. The CDR3 DNA reads TGTGCCAGCAGCTTAGAGGGGCGCCCCAAGGAGCAGTACTTC. This sequence encodes CASSLEGRPKEQYF.

This clonotype was counted ten times or more. Germline is not matched at one junction end, which may reflect a read error. The chain links TRBV18 to TRBJ1-1; D gene ambiguous. This CDR3 has 11 amino acids. Germline CDR1 reads KGHSH; CDR2 reads LQKENI. DNA of the CDR3: TGTGCCAGCTCACCGTCGGAACCAGTAGTCTTT. It codes for CASSPSEPVVF.

Many counts were recorded for this clonotype. J is TRBJ2-3 and V is TRBV28; D is unclear. V was trimmed by 2 bases and J by 6 bases, leaving 15 bases between them. This CDR3 region has 15 residues. Germline CDR1 reads MDHEN; CDR2 reads SYDVKM. The CDR3 is CASSLVGRSSDTQYF. The CDR3 DNA sequence: TGTGCCAGCAGTTTAGTCGGTCGGTCTTCGGATACGCAGTATTTT.

At least ten counts were recorded for this clonotype. The chain carries TRBV3-1 and TRBJ1-1; D might be TRBD1 (6 bases). The CDR3 extends over 17 amino acids. The V gene's germline CDR1 is LGHDT and CDR2 YNNKEL (reference sequence). Deletions cut 4 bases from V and 1 base from J, with 19 bases between. The DNA of the CDR3 is TGTGCCAGCAGCCCTAGGGGGGCGGGGGTCTCGAACACTGAAGCTTTCTTT. Translation gives CASSPRGAGVSNTEAFF.

CDR3 nucleotide sequence: TGTGCCAGCAGGGGGACAGGGAAGGCCTATGGCTACACCTTC. Protein: CASRGTGKAYGYTF. This chain uses TRBV27 with TRBJ1-2; TRBD1 matches 9 bases. Trimming at V came to 6 bases and at J to 4 bases, leaving 6 bases not matched to a gene. The CDR3 loop spans 14 amino acids. CDR1 is MNHEY and CDR2 is SMNVEV in the germline V gene (reference sequence).

This clonotype was recorded at least ten times. The V call is TRBV28, the J call TRBJ2-4, with D possibly matching TRBD1 (5 bases). In germline, CDR1 is MDHEN, CDR2 SYDVKM. Trimming took 3 bases from V and 8 from J, leaving 14 bases between them. The CDR3 totals 14 residues. The CDR3 reads CASSFTGLVDIQYF. CDR3 DNA sequence: TGTGCCAGCAGTTTCACAGGTCTGGTGGACATTCAGTACTTC.

This clonotype was picked up many times. The rearrangement links TRBV5-6 to TRBJ2-3, with TRBD1 matching over 10 bases. Germline CDR1 reads SGHDT; CDR2 reads YYEEEE. V was pared by 3 bases and J by 6 bases, with 10 bases of the junction left unmatched. The CDR3 covers 16 residues. The CDR3 region has the DNA TGTGCCAGCAGCTCCTTGGGACAGGGGAAAGGGGATACGCAGTATTTT. It yields the protein CASSSLGQGKGDTQYF. Based on the CDR3 plus reference TRBV5-6 and TRBJ2-3, the full variable domain is DAGVTQSPTHLIKTRGQQVTLRCSPKSGHDTVSWYQQALGQGPQFIFQYYEEEERQRGNFPDRFSGHQFPNYSSELNVNALLLGDSALYLCASSSLGQGKGDTQYFGPGTRLTVL.

There are many counts of this clonotype. The rearrangement links TRBV6-2 or TRBV6-3 to TRBJ2-1; 8 bases fit TRBD1. The CDR3 spans 14 residues. Unmatched junction bases numbered 5, after V lost 4 bases and J lost 6 bases. The V gene's germline CDR1 is MNHEY and CDR2 SVGEGT. CDR3 sequence reads: CASSSMTGVNEQFF. The CDR3, as DNA: TGTGCCAGCAGTTCCATGACAGGGGTCAATGAGCAGTTCTTC.

This clonotype was found many times. The chain has TRBV20-1 and TRBJ2-2; 7 bases map to TRBD1. This CDR3 contains 14 residues. The V gene's germline CDR1 is DFQATT and CDR2 SNEGSKA (reference sequence). The V gene end was trimmed by 2 bases and the J gene end by 7 bases; junction bases not matched to a gene: 7. The CDR3 reads CSARLGQSGGELFF. In DNA, the CDR3 is TGCAGTGCTAGACTGGGACAGTCCGGCGGGGAGCTGTTTTTT.

Ten or more counts support this clonotype. This chain joins TRBV7-9 and TRBJ1-1; D unclear. Trimming left V 5 bases short and J 4 bases short, with 14 bases between. Germline loops: CDR1 SEHNR, CDR2 FQNEAQ (reference sequence). This CDR3 is built from 14 residues. CDR3 amino acids: CASSASGVGTEAFF. The CDR3 nucleotides are TGTGCCAGCAGCGCCTCGGGAGTAGGCACTGAAGCTTTCTTT.

This clonotype was found many times. CDR3 amino acids: CASSQDTSYEQYF. In DNA form, the CDR3 reads TGTGCCAGCAGCCAAGATACTAGCTACGAGCAGTACTTC. The chain is built from TRBV3-1 and TRBJ2-7; possibly TRBD2 for D (5 bases). The CDR3 totals 13 residues. V was pared by 0 bases and J by 3 bases, with 6 bases between. Looked up from germline, CDR1 is LGHDT and CDR2 is YNNKEL (reference sequence).

This clonotype was recorded at least ten times. V gene TRBV20-1 combines with J gene TRBJ2-5; tentatively, D is TRBD1 or TRBD2 (6 bases each). This CDR3 contains 14 residues. Per the germline V gene, CDR1 is DFQATT and CDR2 is SNEGSKA (reference sequence). Trimming left V 5 bases short and J 5 bases short, with 18 bases between. The CDR3 protein is CSAAPWGARETQYF. The CDR3 DNA sequence: TGCAGTGCTGCCCCTTGGGGGGCTAGGGAGACCCAGTACTTC.